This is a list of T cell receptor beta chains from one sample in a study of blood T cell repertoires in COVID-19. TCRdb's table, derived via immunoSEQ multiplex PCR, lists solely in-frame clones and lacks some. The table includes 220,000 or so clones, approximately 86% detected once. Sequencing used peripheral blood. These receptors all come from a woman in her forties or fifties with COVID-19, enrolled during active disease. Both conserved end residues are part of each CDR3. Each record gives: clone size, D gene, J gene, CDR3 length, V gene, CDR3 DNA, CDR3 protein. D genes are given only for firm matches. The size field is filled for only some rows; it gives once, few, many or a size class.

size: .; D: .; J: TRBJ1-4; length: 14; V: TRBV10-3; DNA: TGTGCCATCAGGGCGACAGCAACTAATGAAAAACTGTTTTTT; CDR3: CAIRATATNEKLFF
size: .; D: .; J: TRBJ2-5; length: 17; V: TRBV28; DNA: TGTGCCAGCAGCTCTGACAGGTTCATAGATATACAAGAGACCCAGTACTTC; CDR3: CASSSDRFIDIQETQYF
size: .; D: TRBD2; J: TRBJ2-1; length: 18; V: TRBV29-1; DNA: TGCAGCGTTGAAGGCCTAGCGGGGGGCTTATGGTCCTACAATGAGCAGTTCTTC; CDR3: CSVEGLAGGLWSYNEQFF
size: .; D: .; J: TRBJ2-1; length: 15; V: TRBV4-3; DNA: TGCGCCAGCAGCCAAGATATTTCTCATAGTAGTGAGCAGTTCTTC; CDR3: CASSQDISHSSEQFF
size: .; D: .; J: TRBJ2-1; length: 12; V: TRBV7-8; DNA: TGTGCCAGCACCCACGGGCGGGATGAGCAGTTCTTC; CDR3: CASTHGRDEQFF
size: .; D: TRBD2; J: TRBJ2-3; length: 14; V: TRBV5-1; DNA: TGCGCCAGCAGCTCTTTGACTAGCGAAGATACGCAGTATTTT; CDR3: CASSSLTSEDTQYF
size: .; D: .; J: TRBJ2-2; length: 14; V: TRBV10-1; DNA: TGCGCCAGCAGTAGCAGGGTGAACACCGGGGAGCTGTTTTTT; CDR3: CASSSRVNTGELFF
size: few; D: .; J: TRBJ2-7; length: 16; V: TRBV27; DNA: TGTGCCAGCAGTCCGTTAGGGGCAGGCCTCTCCTACGAGCAGTACTTC; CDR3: CASSPLGAGLSYEQYF
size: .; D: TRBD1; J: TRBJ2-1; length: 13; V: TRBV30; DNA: TGTGCCTGGGGGACAGGGGCCTACAATGAGCAGTTCTTC; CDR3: CAWGTGAYNEQFF
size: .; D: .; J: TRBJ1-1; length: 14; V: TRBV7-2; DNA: TGTGCCAGCAGCTTATTTGGAGCGAACACTGAAGCTTTCTTT; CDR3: CASSLFGANTEAFF
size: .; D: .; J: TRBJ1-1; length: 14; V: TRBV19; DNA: TGTGCCAGTAGTATAGTGGTGGGGGGTCCTGAAGCTTTCTTT; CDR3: CASSIVVGGPEAFF
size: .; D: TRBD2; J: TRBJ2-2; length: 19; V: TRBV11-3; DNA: TGTGCCAGCAGCTCGACCCGACTAGCGGGGGGTAGGAACACCGGGGAGCTGTTTTTT; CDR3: CASSSTRLAGGRNTGELFF
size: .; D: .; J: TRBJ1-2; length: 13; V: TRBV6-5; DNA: TGTGCCAGCAGCTCCGACAAGAACTATGGCTACACCTTC; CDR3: CASSSDKNYGYTF
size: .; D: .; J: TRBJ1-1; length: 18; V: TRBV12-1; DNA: TGTGCCAGCAGCTCAACGACCCTAACGGGGGGCATGAACACTGAAGCTTTCTTT; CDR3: CASSSTTLTGGMNTEAFF
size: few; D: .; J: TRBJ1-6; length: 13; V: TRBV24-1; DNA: TGTGCCACCTCTGTGGGAGCAAACTCACCCCTCCACTTT; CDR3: CATSVGANSPLHF
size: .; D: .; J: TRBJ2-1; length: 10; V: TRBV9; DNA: TGTGCCAGCAGCGGGCAGGAGCAGTTCTTC; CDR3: CASSGQEQFF
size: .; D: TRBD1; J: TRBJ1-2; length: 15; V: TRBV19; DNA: TGTGCCAGTAGTATAACTGGACAGGGGGAAAATGGCTACACCTTC; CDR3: CASSITGQGENGYTF
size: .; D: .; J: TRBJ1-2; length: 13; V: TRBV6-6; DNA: TGTGCCAGCAGTTTCACTCCCGTGGATGGCTACACCTTC; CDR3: CASSFTPVDGYTF
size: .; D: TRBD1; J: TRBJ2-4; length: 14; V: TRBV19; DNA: TGTGCCAGTAGAGACAGGGGAGCCAAAAACATTCAGTACTTC; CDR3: CASRDRGAKNIQYF
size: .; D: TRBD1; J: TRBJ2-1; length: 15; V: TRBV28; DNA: TGTGCCAGCAGTCAGACAGGGATCTCCTACAATGAGCAGTTCTTC; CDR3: CASSQTGISYNEQFF
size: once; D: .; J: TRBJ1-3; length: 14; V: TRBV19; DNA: TGTGCCAGTAAAGACAGGATGTGGGGAAACACCATATATTTT; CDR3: CASKDRMWGNTIYF
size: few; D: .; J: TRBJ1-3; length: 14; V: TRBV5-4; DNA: TGTGCCAGCAGTCTGGGGGGCTCTGGAAACACCATATATTTT; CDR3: CASSLGGSGNTIYF
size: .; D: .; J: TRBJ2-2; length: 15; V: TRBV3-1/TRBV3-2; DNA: TGTGCCAGCAGCCCGAGGGATACGAACACCGGGGAGCTGTTTTTT; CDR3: CASSPRDTNTGELFF
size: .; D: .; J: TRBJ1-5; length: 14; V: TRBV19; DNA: TGTGCCAGTAGCCCCCTCCCGGGGAATCAGCCCCAGCATTTT; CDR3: CASSPLPGNQPQHF
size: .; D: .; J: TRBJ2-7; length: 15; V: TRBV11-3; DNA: TGTGCCAGCAGCTTAGACGGGGGTCCTTCCTACGAGCAGTACTTC; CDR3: CASSLDGGPSYEQYF